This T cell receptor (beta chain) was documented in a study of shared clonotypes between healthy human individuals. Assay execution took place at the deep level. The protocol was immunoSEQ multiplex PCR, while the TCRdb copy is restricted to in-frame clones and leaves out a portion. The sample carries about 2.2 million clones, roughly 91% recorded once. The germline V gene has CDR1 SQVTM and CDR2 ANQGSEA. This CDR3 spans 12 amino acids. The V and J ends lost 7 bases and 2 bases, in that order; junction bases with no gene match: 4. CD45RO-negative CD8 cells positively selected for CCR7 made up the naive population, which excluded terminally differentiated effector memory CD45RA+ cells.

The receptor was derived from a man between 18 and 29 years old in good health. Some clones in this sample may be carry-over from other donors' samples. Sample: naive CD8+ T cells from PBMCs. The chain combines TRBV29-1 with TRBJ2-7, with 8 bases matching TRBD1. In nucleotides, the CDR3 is TGCAGCGCAGGGGGCGGACCCTACGAGCAGTACTTC. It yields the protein CSAGGGPYEQYF.